These 24 T cell receptor beta chains share one sample of origin, sequenced in a study of memory CD4+ T cells and cytomegalovirus serostatus. TCRdb keeps only in-frame clones here, not all; method: immunoSEQ multiplex PCR. The data contain under 50,000 clones, around 76% of them singletons. The sort gate was single viable CD3+CD4+CD8-CD45RO+ cells for memory CD4+ T cells. The sample was memory CD4+ T cells from blood. These TCRs come from an adult in good health and CMV-seropositive.

The V gene is TRBV29-1, the J gene TRBJ2-2, with 10 bases identical to TRBD1. V lost 7 bases to trimming and J lost 4 bases; unmatched junction nucleotides: 9. This CDR3 has 15 amino acids. CDR1 is SQVTM and CDR2 is ANQGSEA in the germline V gene. This CDR3 reads CSASGTGEFTGELFF. The CDR3 nucleotides read TGCAGCGCCTCCGGGACAGGGGAGTTCACCGGGGAGCTGTTTTTT.

This clone has a handful of counts. The rearrangement uses TRBV15 and TRBJ1-6; tentative D call: TRBD1 (5 bases). The CDR3 contains 17 residues. The germline gives CDR1 LNHNV, CDR2 YYDKDF (reference sequence). V was trimmed by 2 bases and J by 7 bases, leaving 18 bases between them. The CDR3 DNA follows: TGTGCCACCAGCAGACTATTGACAGTTTCTGGGAATTCACCCCTCCACTTT. Protein sequence: CATSRLLTVSGNSPLHF.

This rearrangement joins TRBV15 to TRBJ1-2, with D tentatively TRBD1 (5 bases). CDR1 and CDR2 (germline): LNHNV, YYDKDF (reference sequence). V was shortened by 0 bases and J by 4 bases, with 9 bases between the two germline ends. CDR3 length: 14 amino acids. The DNA for the CDR3 is TGTGCCACCAGCAGAGATGGGGGGATCTATGGCTACACCTTC. It yields the protein CATSRDGGIYGYTF.

J is TRBJ1-1 and V is TRBV2; D remains ambiguous. The CDR3 contains 15 residues. V lost 7 bases to trimming and J lost 1 base, with 16 bases between them. Germline CDR1 is SNHLY and CDR2 is FYNNEI. CDR3 DNA: TGTGCCAGCAAAAAAAGCGGGGTTTGGAACACTGAAGCTTTCTTT. Its translation is CASKKSGVWNTEAFF.

This sequence joins TRBV6-5 and TRBJ1-3, with a tentative D call TRBD1 (5 bases). CDR1 is MNHEY and CDR2 is SVGAGI in the germline V gene. Trimming stripped 5 bases from V and 0 bases from J, with 11 bases between. The length of the CDR3 is 15 residues. The CDR3 bases are TGTGCCAGCAGTCCGGACACGAACTCTGGAAACACCATATATTTT. Encoded protein: CASSPDTNSGNTIYF.

Of note for this clone: At one boundary the junction diverges from the germline segment, which might be a read error. The chain links TRBV10-3 to TRBJ1-5; D uncertain. CDR1 is ENHRY and CDR2 is SYGVKD in the germline V gene. The CDR3 is made up of 13 amino acids. The CDR3, as DNA: TGTGCCGTCAGTGAATCGAGGGATCAGCCCCAGCATTTT. It translates to CAVSESRDQPQHF.

J is TRBJ2-3 and V is TRBV11-2; no definite D call. The CDR3 covers 14 residues. V lost 0 bases, J lost 4 bases, and 8 bases lay in between. CDR1 SGHAT and CDR2 FQNNGV come from the germline V gene. CDR3 bases: TGTGCCAGCAGCTTAGATGGCGCGGCAGATACGCAGTATTTT. Its protein is CASSLDGAADTQYF.

This clone has just a few counts. CDR3 sequence reads: CASSLEAGETYEQYF. The DNA for the CDR3 is TGTGCCAGCAGCTTGGAGGCGGGGGAAACCTACGAGCAGTACTTC. V gene TRBV5-4 combines with J gene TRBJ2-7; TRBD2 matches 7 bases. Germline V lookup: CDR1 SGHNT, CDR2 YYREEE (reference sequence). The CDR3 is 15 residues long. The V and J ends lost 0 bases and 2 bases, in that order; junction bases with no gene match: 5.

The table lists this clone with a count of one. This chain uses TRBV18 with TRBJ1-2; 8 bases agree with TRBD1. The ends lost 2 bases at V and 4 bases at J; junction bases unmatched: 6. There are 15 residues in the CDR3. Germline CDR1 KGHSH, CDR2 LQKENI. The CDR3 DNA follows: TGTGCCAGCTCACCAGAGACAGGGGTCGGCTATGGCTACACCTTC. Translating gives CASSPETGVGYGYTF.

This clone showed up just once. This CDR3 is also generated by other DNA sequences in the sample. V and J are TRBV5-5 and TRBJ2-2; possible D gene TRBD2, 6 bases. V was shortened by 2 bases and J by 6 bases, with 14 bases between the two germline ends. This CDR3 has 15 residues. Germline lookup yields CDR1 SGHKS and CDR2 YYEKEE (reference sequence). The CDR3 region is CASSLGGALAGELFF. The CDR3 nucleotides read TGTGCCAGCAGCTTAGGCGGGGCCTTAGCCGGGGAGCTGTTTTTT.

The CDR3 coding sequence is TGCGCCAGCAGCCCCACCGCGACAGGGACTCTCACAGATACGCAGTATTTT. Translation: CASSPTATGTLTDTQYF. The V call is TRBV5-1, the J call TRBJ2-3, with D possibly being TRBD1 (7 bases). The CDR3 runs 17 residues. Trimming stripped 4 bases from V and 2 bases from J, with 20 bases between. Germline V lookup: CDR1 SGHRS, CDR2 YFSETQ.

This rearrangement joins TRBV6-4 to TRBJ1-2, with TRBD1 matching 7 bases. Germline V lookup: CDR1 MRHNA, CDR2 SNTAGT. Losses at the gene ends were 2 bases for V and 2 bases for J; bases not matched to a gene: 5. CDR3 length: 15 amino acids. DNA of the CDR3: TGTGCCAGCAGTGACCGTACAGGGGCGAACTATGGCTACACCTTC. Translation: CASSDRTGANYGYTF.

This rearrangement joins TRBV18 to TRBJ2-3; 11 bases align to TRBD2. Germline loops: CDR1 KGHSH, CDR2 LQKENI. This CDR3 has 15 residues. The J segment lost 4 bases and the V segment lost 5 bases, leaving 5 bases of the junction unmatched. The CDR3 sequence is CASSTSGGPSDTQYF. DNA of the CDR3: TGTGCCAGCTCAACTAGCGGGGGACCTTCAGATACGCAGTATTTT.

The genes are TRBV6-6 and TRBJ2-1, with D unresolved. Trimming took off 0 bases at V and 2 bases at J, with 2 bases between the two ends. The germline CDR1 and CDR2 sequences are MNHNY and SVGAGI (reference sequence). The CDR3 totals 13 residues. The CDR3 bases are TGTGCCAGCAGTTACTCAACCTACAATGAGCAGTTCTTC. Protein: CASSYSTYNEQFF.

CDR3 amino acids: CASSFRSGGADGSYNEQFF. The CDR3 DNA reads as TGTGCCAGCAGCTTTCGGTCAGGGGGCGCCGATGGATCCTACAATGAGCAGTTCTTC. This rearrangement joins TRBV7-8 to TRBJ2-1; 8 bases agree with TRBD1. Germline trimming cut 3 bases from V and 1 base from J; bases unmatched to any gene: 14. There are 19 residues in the CDR3. The germline V gene encodes CDR1 SGHVS and CDR2 FQNEAQ.

The J gene is TRBJ1-1, the V gene TRBV11-2; possibly TRBD1 for D (5 bases). Germline V gene data show CDR1 as SGHAT and CDR2 as FQNNGV. Trimming pared 1 base from V and 4 bases from J, leaving 13 bases between. The CDR3 is made up of 15 amino acids. In DNA form, the CDR3 reads TGTGCCAGCAGCTTAGGGGCAGGGATGGCCACTGAAGCTTTCTTT. It encodes CASSLGAGMATEAFF.

The genes are TRBV15 and TRBJ2-6; no definite D call. Trimming shortened V by 5 bases and J by 2 bases, and 25 bases separated the two germline ends. The CDR3 is 20 residues long. The germline V gene has CDR1 LNHNV and CDR2 YYDKDF (reference sequence). The CDR3 coding sequence is TGTGCCACCAGCCCATCCCAGTCTTCACTCCAGTTCCCTGGGGCCAACGTCCTGACTTTC. Protein: CATSPSQSSLQFPGANVLTF.

The chain joins TRBV13 to TRBJ2-7; 7 bases map to TRBD1. The germline V gene encodes CDR1 PRHDT and CDR2 FYEKMQ (reference sequence). V gave up 4 bases and J gave up 2 bases; unmatched junction bases: 5. This CDR3 has 14 amino acids. CDR3 loop: CASSSRQGAYEQYF. CDR3 DNA: TGTGCCAGCAGCTCCCGGCAGGGGGCCTACGAGCAGTACTTC.

This clone was detected only a few times. The J gene is TRBJ1-1, the V gene TRBV19, with D uncertain. Germline V gene sequence: CDR1 LNHDA, CDR2 SQIVND (reference sequence). Trimming pared 1 base from V and 3 bases from J, leaving 9 bases between. The CDR3 spans 14 residues. The CDR3 nucleotides read TGTGCCAGTAGTATAGGGGAGTTGGACACTGAAGCTTTCTTT. Protein sequence: CASSIGELDTEAFF. Full variable domain (remainder filled in from reference TRBV19 and TRBJ1-1): DGGITQSPKYLFRKEGQNVTLSCEQNLNHDAMYWYRQDPGQGLRLIYYSQIVNDFQKGDIAEGYSVSREKKESFPLTVTSAQKNPTAFYLCASSIGELDTEAFFGQGTRLTVV.

This clone was counted once. This chain connects TRBV6-1 to TRBJ2-2, with D unclear. The CDR3 covers 12 residues. V lost 8 bases and J lost 6, with 10 bases in between. CDR1 is MNHNS and CDR2 is SASEGT in the germline V gene. The DNA of the CDR3 is TGTGCCAGCCATTTCTGGGCCGGGGAGCTGTTTTTT. Protein product: CASHFWAGELFF.

This chain connects TRBV5-6 to TRBJ2-1, with D possibly matching TRBD1 (6 bases). Trimming removed 2 bases at V and 7 bases at J, with 7 bases between. The CDR3 length is 12 residues. CDR1 and CDR2 from the germline V gene are SGHDT and YYEEEE. The CDR3 nucleotides read TGTGCCAGCAGCTTTACAGGGAATGAGCAGTTCTTC. This gives the protein CASSFTGNEQFF.

This clone has a handful of counts. The J gene is TRBJ2-3, the V gene TRBV5-4; 7 nucleotides line up with TRBD1. With 4 bases clipped from V and 10 bases from J, the junction kept 12 bases outside the gene matches. Germline loops: CDR1 SGHNT, CDR2 YYREEE (reference sequence). The CDR3 is 14 amino acids. CDR3 loop: CASSPPDRVNPQYF. As DNA, the CDR3 is TGTGCCAGCAGCCCGCCTGACAGGGTCAATCCGCAGTATTTT.

This clone was seen a handful of times. The chain employs TRBV2 and TRBJ2-7; D uncertain. Trimming stripped 7 bases from V and 0 bases from J, with 10 bases between. Germline V gene sequence: CDR1 SNHLY, CDR2 FYNNEI. The CDR3 is 13 amino acids. This CDR3 reads CASNRADSYEQYF. The DNA of the CDR3 is TGTGCCAGCAATCGGGCAGACTCCTACGAGCAGTACTTC.

The sample holds one count of this clone. The V gene is TRBV4-1, the J gene TRBJ1-2; D is unresolved. V lost 3 bases to trimming and J lost 1 base, with 18 bases between them. The CDR3 contains 17 residues. CDR1 and CDR2 from the germline V gene are MGHRA and YSYEKL. CDR3 nucleotide sequence: TGCGCCAGCAGCCATACAAACCTCGGGATGTTTAACTATGGCTACACCTTC. Encoded protein: CASSHTNLGMFNYGYTF.